These 22 T cell receptor beta chains share one sample of origin, sequenced in a study of blood T cell repertoires in COVID-19. TCRdb's copy holds only in-frame clones and misses some; the assay was immunoSEQ multiplex PCR. The sample lists 90,000 to 100,000 clones; around 72% were seen once. Material for sequencing was peripheral blood. The receptors here all came from a woman in her sixties or seventies in a cohort sampled during active or convalescent COVID-19.

The sample holds one count of this clone. This chain uses TRBV7-9 with TRBJ2-5; 14 bases are shared with TRBD2. V gave up 5 bases and J gave up 4 bases; unmatched junction bases: 6. Germline V CDR1 and CDR2: SEHNR, FQNEAQ (reference sequence). The CDR3 runs 16 residues. The CDR3 loop reads CASSHGLAGGLETQYF. CDR3 nucleotides: TGTGCCAGCAGCCACGGACTAGCGGGGGGCCTAGAGACCCAGTACTTC.

The V gene is TRBV6-1, the J gene TRBJ2-1; 13 positions agree with TRBD2. Germline V gene sequence: CDR1 MNHNS, CDR2 SASEGT. The V gene end was trimmed by 0 bases and the J gene end by 4 bases; junction bases not matched to a gene: 9. This CDR3 contains 19 residues. CDR3 sequence (DNA): TGTGCCAGCAGTGAAGCTGGACTATGGACTAGCGGGGGATACAATGAGCAGTTCTTC. Amino acids: CASSEAGLWTSGGYNEQFF.

This chain uses TRBV10-3 with TRBJ1-1, with 8 bases identical to TRBD1. Germline V gene lookup returns CDR1 ENHRY and CDR2 SYGVKD. The trim removed 0 bases at V and 8 bases at J, leaving 8 bases unmatched. CDR3 length: 15 amino acids. This CDR3 reads CAISESDRGFPEAFF. In nucleotides, the CDR3 is TGTGCCATCAGTGAGTCTGACAGGGGTTTTCCCGAAGCTTTCTTT.

This clone was found many times. This chain connects TRBV28 to TRBJ2-2; 8 bases fit TRBD2. The germline CDR1 and CDR2 sequences are MDHEN and SYDVKM. CDR3 size: 17 residues. Trimming at V came to 6 bases and at J to 1 base, leaving 10 bases not matched to a gene. CDR3 sequence (DNA): TGTGCCAGCAGCCCCCCCATTGCGGGGGGGAACACCGGGGAGCTGTTTTTT. It is translated as CASSPPIAGGNTGELFF. Variable domain in full (rest from reference TRBV28 and TRBJ2-2): DVKVTQSSRYLVKRTGEKVFLECVQDMDHENMFWYRQDPGLGLRLIYFSYDVKMKEKGDIPEGYSVSREKKERFSLILESASTNQTSMYLCASSPPIAGGNTGELFFGEGSRLTVL.

The chain uses TRBV6-5 and TRBJ2-2, with TRBD2 as a possible D gene (5 bases). Germline CDR1 MNHEY, CDR2 SVGAGI. The CDR3 totals 13 residues. Trimming removed 7 bases from V and 4 bases from J, with 10 bases in between. CDR3 protein: CASNGVSTGELFF. In DNA form, the CDR3 reads TGTGCCAGCAACGGGGTGAGCACCGGGGAGCTGTTTTTT.

V is TRBV7-9 and J is TRBJ2-2, with 9 positions matching TRBD1. The CDR3 extends over 14 amino acids. Germline lookup yields CDR1 SEHNR and CDR2 FQNEAQ (reference sequence). V lost 5 bases and J lost 4; bases outside the gene matches: 2. CDR3 nucleotide sequence: TGTGCCAGCAGCAAGGGACAGGGCACCGGGGAGCTGTTTTTT. It yields the protein CASSKGQGTGELFF.

V is TRBV6-5 and J is TRBJ2-2, with 7 bases fitting TRBD1. The trim removed 6 bases at V and 4 bases at J, leaving 5 bases unmatched. Germline CDR1 reads MNHEY; CDR2 reads SVGAGI. The CDR3 has 14 residues. The CDR3 reads CASRGDRVTGELFF. The CDR3 region has the DNA TGTGCCAGCAGGGGAGACAGGGTCACCGGGGAGCTGTTTTTT.

This chain joins TRBV12-3 or TRBV12-4 and TRBJ1-1, with D maybe TRBD1 (6 bases). The CDR3 is 13 residues long. Trimming left V 6 bases short and J 3 bases short, with 11 bases between. The CDR3 nucleotides are TGTGCCAGCAGACTCACAGGGCACACTGAAGCTTTCTTT. This encodes CASRLTGHTEAFF.

V and J are TRBV5-1 and TRBJ2-3; TRBD1 matches 8 bases. This CDR3 is 18 amino acids long. With 4 bases clipped from V and 2 bases from J, the junction kept 15 bases outside the gene matches. Germline CDR1 and CDR2: SGHRS and YFSETQ. The CDR3 loop reads CASSTKLITGGSTDTQYF. The CDR3 DNA follows: TGCGCCAGCAGCACAAAGCTTATAACAGGGGGATCCACAGATACGCAGTATTTT.

This clone was counted between two and nine times. The chain is built from TRBV7-2 and TRBJ1-1; 9 bases fit TRBD1. The CDR3 runs 14 residues. Trimming removed 5 bases from V and 5 bases from J; junction bases left unmatched: 6. Germline V gene data show CDR1 as SGHTA and CDR2 as FQGNSA. Here the CDR3 DNA reads TGTGCCAGCAGCACCTGGACAGGGGTAACTGAAGCTTTCTTT. It yields the protein CASSTWTGVTEAFF.

V is TRBV6-2 or TRBV6-3 and J is TRBJ1-1; a weak D match, TRBD1 (6 bases). Trimming took off 5 bases at V and 4 bases at J, with 14 bases between the two ends. The CDR3 is 14 amino acids. Germline V gene sequence: CDR1 MNHEY, CDR2 SVGEGT. The CDR3 DNA follows: TGTGCCAGCAGTAACCAGGGGCTTTTCACTGAAGCTTTCTTT. This codes for CASSNQGLFTEAFF.

This rearrangement joins TRBV28 to TRBJ2-7; 10 bases align to TRBD2. V lost 6 bases, J lost 2 bases, and 13 bases stayed unmatched. Germline CDR1 reads MDHEN; CDR2 reads SYDVKM. The CDR3 totals 17 residues. The CDR3 protein is CASRRLLAGVETYEQYF. The CDR3 DNA is TGTGCCAGCAGACGTTTGCTAGCGGGGGTGGAAACCTACGAGCAGTACTTC.

There are a few counts of this clone. V and J are TRBV6-5 and TRBJ1-2; no reliable D call. The germline gives CDR1 MNHEY, CDR2 SVGAGI. CDR3 length: 14 amino acids. V lost 2 bases to trimming and J lost 4 bases, with 11 bases between them. The CDR3 nucleotides read TGTGCCAGCAGTTACAACAGCCTCGTCTATGGCTACACCTTC. Its translation: CASSYNSLVYGYTF.

This clone turned up a few times. The rearrangement links TRBV7-2 to TRBJ1-6; D remains ambiguous. The germline V gene has CDR1 SGHTA and CDR2 FQGNSA. The CDR3 length is 15 residues. Between the trimmed V and J ends, which lost 5 bases and 0 bases, there was a span of 8 bases. CDR3 residues: CASSLMSSYNSPLHF. For the CDR3, the DNA is TGTGCCAGCAGCCTTATGAGCTCCTATAATTCACCCCTCCACTTT.

J is TRBJ2-3 and V is TRBV7-6, with TRBD2 matching over 9 bases. Germline V CDR1 and CDR2: SGHVS, FNYEAQ. This CDR3 is built from 17 residues. V lost 3 bases, J lost 3 bases, and 10 bases stayed unmatched. The CDR3 region has the DNA TGTGCCAGCAGCTTGGGCGCGGGCGGGGGGGCAACAGATACGCAGTATTTT. Its protein is CASSLGAGGGATDTQYF.

This rearrangement joins TRBV4-2 to TRBJ2-2; the match to TRBD2 covers 12 bases. Germline V lookup: CDR1 LGHNA, CDR2 YNFKEQ. The CDR3 consists of 15 residues. The ends lost 7 bases at V and 3 bases at J; junction bases unmatched: 3. The CDR3 nucleotides read TGTGCCAGCACCACTAGCGGGGGGTACACCGGGGAGCTGTTTTTT. This gives the protein CASTTSGGYTGELFF.

The CDR3 coding sequence is TGTGCCAGCAGTCCTAGAAGGATGAACACTGAAGCTTTCTTT. Translation: CASSPRRMNTEAFF. V gene TRBV27 combines with J gene TRBJ1-1; D gene ambiguous. The CDR3 length is 14 residues. V was trimmed by 5 bases and J by 0 bases, leaving 10 bases between them. Looked up from germline, CDR1 is MNHEY and CDR2 is SMNVEV (reference sequence).

The chain employs TRBV10-3 and TRBJ1-4; TRBD1 might be the D (6 bases). The CDR3 consists of 16 residues. Trimming took off 3 bases at V and 5 bases at J, with 16 bases between the two ends. The V gene's germline CDR1 is ENHRY and CDR2 SYGVKD. As DNA, the CDR3 is TGTGCCATCAGTGAAGGGGGTGTGAGGGGGAATGAAAAACTGTTTTTT. It codes for CAISEGGVRGNEKLFF.

This chain connects TRBV7-9 to TRBJ2-3, with D perhaps TRBD1 (6 bases). V shed 0 bases and J shed 0 bases, with 7 bases lying between them. Germline values: CDR1 SEHNR, CDR2 FQNEAQ (reference sequence). The CDR3 length is 15 residues. The CDR3 coding sequence is TGTGCCAGCAGCTTAGCGGGGGCTAGCACAGATACGCAGTATTTT. Translation: CASSLAGASTDTQYF. The whole variable domain, filled in from reference TRBV7-9 and TRBJ2-3, reads DTGVSQNPRHKITKRGQNVTFRCDPISEHNRLYWYRQTLGQGPEFLTYFQNEAQLEKSRLLSDRFSAERPKGSFSTLEIQRTEQGDSAMYLCASSLAGASTDTQYFGPGTRLTVL.

The chain uses TRBV6-5 and TRBJ1-2, with 9 bases fitting TRBD1. The CDR3 consists of 14 residues. Per germline, CDR1 MNHEY and CDR2 SVGAGI. Germline trimming cut 6 bases from V and 2 bases from J; bases unmatched to any gene: 4. The CDR3 is CASRGTGLNYGYTF. Written as DNA, the CDR3 is TGTGCCAGCAGAGGGACAGGGCTAAACTATGGCTACACCTTC.

For the CDR3, the DNA is TGTGCCAGCAGCCGGGACAGAACGAACACCGGGGAGCTGTTTTTT. As protein: CASSRDRTNTGELFF. V gene TRBV7-3 combines with J gene TRBJ2-2; 7 nucleotides match TRBD1. The V and J ends lost 5 bases and 0 bases, in that order; junction bases with no gene match: 3. CDR1 is SGHTA, CDR2 FQGTGA, per germline. The CDR3 has 15 amino acids.

This clone turned up a few times. The J gene is TRBJ2-2, the V gene TRBV7-3; 7 bases are a match to TRBD1. Looked up from germline, CDR1 is SGHTA and CDR2 is FQGTGA. V was clipped by 5 bases and J by 4 bases; unmatched bases: 4. The CDR3 loop spans 14 amino acids. The CDR3 DNA reads TGTGCCAGCAGCCGCGACAGGGCCACCGGGGAGCTGTTTTTT. It translates to CASSRDRATGELFF. The variable domain in full, with the rest retrieved from reference TRBV7-3 and TRBJ2-2, is GAGVSQTPSNKVTEKGKYVELRCDPISGHTALYWYRQSLGQGPEFLIYFQGTGAADDSGLPNDRFFAVRPEGSVSTLKIQRTERGDSAVYLCASSRDRATGELFFGEGSRLTVL.